Below are 15 T cell receptor beta chains sequenced from a single sample in a study of control samples from healthy donors and cancer patients. TCRdb keeps only in-frame clones here, not all; method: immunoSEQ multiplex PCR. The sample includes 110,000 to 150,000 clones, roughly nine tenths seen only once; the top ten take just over 8.5%. Sequenced input: blood. The receptor set was obtained from a woman aged 30 to 39 in good health.

The rearrangement links TRBV28 to TRBJ2-7, with D maybe TRBD1 (5 bases). CDR1 is MDHEN, CDR2 SYDVKM, per germline. The V end lost 1 base, the J end lost 12 bases, and 19 bases lay between the germline ends. This CDR3 region has 14 residues. The CDR3 loop reads CASSLSGGGPRGYF. In nucleotides, the CDR3 is TGTGCCAGCAGTTTATCTGGCGGTGGGCCTAGGGGGTACTTC.

The chain couples TRBV20-1 to TRBJ1-1; D is undetermined. The CDR3 length is 11 residues. Germline CDR1 DFQATT, CDR2 SNEGSKA (reference sequence). Trimming left V 5 bases short and J 6 bases short, with 10 bases between. In DNA form, the CDR3 reads TGCAGTGCTCGCTCAGTCGCTGAAGCTTTCTTT. As protein: CSARSVAEAFF.

This rearrangement joins TRBV5-4 to TRBJ1-1, with D tentatively TRBD1 (6 bases). V lost 4 bases to trimming and J lost 1 base, with 20 bases between them. Germline assignment: CDR1 SGHNT and CDR2 YYREEE (reference sequence). CDR3 length: 17 residues. CDR3 in amino acids: CASSLDTRRDKNTEAFF. The CDR3 nucleotides are TGTGCCAGCAGCCTGGACACGCGAAGGGACAAGAACACTGAAGCTTTCTTT.

The chain employs TRBV4-2 and TRBJ1-4; 9 bases line up with TRBD1. V shed 2 bases and J 7 bases; nucleotides not matched to a gene: 2. This CDR3 is 14 amino acids long. The germline V gene encodes CDR1 LGHNA and CDR2 YNFKEQ. As DNA, the CDR3 is TGTGCCAGCAGCCAAAGGGACAGGGCTGAAAAACTGTTTTTT. This gives the protein CASSQRDRAEKLFF.

The CDR3 bases are TGTGCCAGCAGTTTAGGTACTGGGTCTGGAAACACCATATATTTT. It is translated as CASSLGTGSGNTIYF. The genes are TRBV28 and TRBJ1-3; no definite D call. This CDR3 comprises 15 residues. V was clipped by 2 bases and J by 1 base, with 9 bases between them. CDR1 is MDHEN, CDR2 SYDVKM, per germline.

The rearrangement joins TRBV6-5 to TRBJ1-6, with D maybe TRBD1 (6 bases). From germline, CDR1 is MNHEY and CDR2 SVGAGI. The CDR3 is 14 amino acids. Trimming shortened V by 6 bases and J by 6 bases, and 12 bases separated the two germline ends. CDR3 region: CASSPPGANSPLHF. DNA of the CDR3: TGTGCCAGCAGCCCGCCAGGGGCTAATTCACCCCTCCACTTT.

This chain joins TRBV5-5 and TRBJ2-7, with 9 bases matching TRBD1. The V segment lost 3 bases and the J segment 5 bases; nucleotides outside the gene matches: 12. The germline V gene has CDR1 SGHKS and CDR2 YYEKEE (reference sequence). The CDR3 loop spans 16 amino acids. The CDR3 is CASSWGLRTGDNEQYF. CDR3 DNA sequence: TGTGCCAGCAGCTGGGGCCTCCGGACAGGGGACAACGAGCAGTACTTC.

This clone was seen once. The rearrangement links TRBV5-4 to TRBJ2-7; 13 bases agree with TRBD2. In germline, CDR1 is SGHNT, CDR2 YYREEE (reference sequence). The CDR3 totals 19 residues. With 4 bases clipped from V and 2 bases from J, the junction kept 15 bases outside the gene matches. CDR3 protein: CASSPPGLAGPGGTYEQYF. CDR3 nucleotides: TGTGCCAGCAGCCCACCGGGACTAGCGGGACCAGGAGGGACCTACGAGCAGTACTTC. The variable domain in full, with the rest retrieved from reference TRBV5-4 and TRBJ2-7, is ETGVTQSPTHLIKTRGQQVTLRCSSQSGHNTVSWYQQALGQGPQFIFQYYREEENGRGNFPPRFSGLQFPNYSSELNVNALELDDSALYLCASSPPGLAGPGGTYEQYFGPGTRLTVT.

The V and J genes are TRBV6-5 and TRBJ1-2; 7 bases match TRBD1. V gave up 8 bases and J gave up 5 bases; unmatched junction bases: 14. Germline lookup yields CDR1 MNHEY and CDR2 SVGAGI. The CDR3 loop spans 15 amino acids. For the CDR3, the DNA is TGTGCCAGCCTCGCCCCGGGGGCAGGGGGTTATGGCTACACCTTC. The encoded protein is CASLAPGAGGYGYTF.

This clone was detected many times. The V gene is TRBV19, the J gene TRBJ2-7; tentatively, D is TRBD2 (5 bases). Between the trimmed V and J ends, which lost 2 bases and 0 bases, there was a span of 11 bases. CDR3 length: 15 residues. CDR1 and CDR2 (germline): LNHDA, SQIVND (reference sequence). CDR3 sequence (DNA): TGTGCCAGTAGTATAACAAGAGGGAGCTCCTACGAGCAGTACTTC. It yields the protein CASSITRGSSYEQYF.

The chain recombines TRBV21-1 with TRBJ1-2; the table assigns TRBD1, which was not confirmed against the DNA. TRBV21-1 is shown as a pseudogene. This CDR3 is built from 18 residues. CDR3 nucleotide sequence: TGTGCCAGCAGCAGGCGGGGACAGGGGGTAGGTCTCCCCTATGGCTACACCTTC. It yields the protein CASSRRGQGVGLPYGYTF.

This chain connects TRBV2 to TRBJ2-7; 11 nucleotides align to TRBD2. V lost 6 bases to trimming and J lost 7 bases; unmatched junction nucleotides: 5. Germline lookup yields CDR1 SNHLY and CDR2 FYNNEI. The CDR3 extends over 13 amino acids. The DNA of the CDR3 is TGTGCCAGCAGGGACAGACTAGCGGGGGAGCAGTACTTC. Amino acids: CASRDRLAGEQYF.

The chain carries TRBV3-1 (or the pseudogene TRBV3-2) and TRBJ2-7, with no clear D. The CDR3 runs 15 residues. The V and J ends lost 0 bases and 0 bases respectively, with 9 bases between them. Germline V gives CDR1 LGHDT, CDR2 YNNKEL (reference sequence). CDR3: CASSQEAVSSYEQYF. Written as DNA, the CDR3 is TGTGCCAGCAGCCAAGAGGCGGTAAGCTCCTACGAGCAGTACTTC.

The rearrangement uses TRBV4-1 and TRBJ2-4; 8 bases match TRBD2. The trim removed 0 bases at V and 7 bases at J, leaving 2 bases unmatched. The CDR3 totals 14 residues. In germline, CDR1 is MGHRA, CDR2 YSYEKL. For the CDR3, the DNA is TGCGCCAGCAGCCAAGAGGGACTAGGTAACATTCAGTACTTC. It translates to CASSQEGLGNIQYF.

This chain joins TRBV6-6 and TRBJ1-5; D is undetermined. Germline CDR1 and CDR2: MNHNY and SVGAGI (reference sequence). V lost 6 bases and J lost 0, with 6 bases in between. The CDR3 runs to 13 residues. CDR3 bases: TGTGCCAGCAGGGCAGATAGCAATCAGCCCCAGCATTTT. Translated, it gives CASRADSNQPQHF.